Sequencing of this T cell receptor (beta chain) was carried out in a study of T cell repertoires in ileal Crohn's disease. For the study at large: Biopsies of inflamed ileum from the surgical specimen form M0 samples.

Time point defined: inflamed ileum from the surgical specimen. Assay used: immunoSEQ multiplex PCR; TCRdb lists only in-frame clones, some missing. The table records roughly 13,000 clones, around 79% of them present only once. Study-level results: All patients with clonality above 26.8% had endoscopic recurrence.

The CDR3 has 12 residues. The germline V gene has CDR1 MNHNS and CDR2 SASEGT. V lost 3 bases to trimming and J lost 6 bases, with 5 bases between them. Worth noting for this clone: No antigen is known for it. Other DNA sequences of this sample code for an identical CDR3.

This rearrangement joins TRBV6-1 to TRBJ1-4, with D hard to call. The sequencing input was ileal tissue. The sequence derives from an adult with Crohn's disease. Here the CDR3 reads CASSEGYEKLFF. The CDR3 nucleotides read TGTGCCAGCAGTGAGGGGTATGAAAAACTGTTTTTT.